This T cell receptor (beta chain) was observed in a study of control samples from healthy donors and cancer patients. This clone was observed a single time. There are 16 residues in the CDR3. Germline loops: CDR1 MNHNS, CDR2 SASEGT. The V and J ends lost 1 base and 7 bases, in that order; junction bases with no gene match: 5. Some clones are missing from TCRdb's copy, which holds only in-frame ones; the method was immunoSEQ multiplex PCR. Among around 130,000 clones listed, around nine tenths were seen once. The chain couples TRBV6-1 to TRBJ2-1; TRBD2 aligns across 12 bases. Sequencing used PBMCs. The clonotype originates from a man aged 45 to 65 with head and neck cancer. The CDR3, as DNA: TGTGCCAGCAGTGAAGGGTCTAGCGGGAGGGGAAATGAGCAGTTCTTC. Translated, it gives CASSEGSSGRGNEQFF.